The 9 T cell receptor beta chains presented below share a single source sample, sequenced in a study of spatial heterogeneity in lung cancer. TCRdb recomputed calls from the 5' RACE reads with MiXCR, one row per CDR3 protein. Recorded for this sample: some 39 distinct CDR3 sequences. Study observations and caveats: Mutation counts in tumors were tracked by counts of expanded intratumoral alpha and beta TCRs.

For these TCRs, the target antigens are not known. The time point is: sample taken at primary tumor resection. The source material was lung tumor tissue, sampled at surgery. The source of these receptors is a male donor with early-stage non-small cell lung cancer.

By sample fraction, this clonotype is hyperexpanded. This beta chain is off target for a library built for alpha chains, so its abundance means little. The chain joins TRBV29-1 to TRBJ2-7; TRBD2 aligns across 10 bases. J was trimmed by 2 bases and V by 4 bases; bases with no gene match: 2. Germline assignment: CDR1 SQVTM and CDR2 ANQGSEA. This CDR3 is 13 amino acids long. The CDR3 DNA follows: TGCAGCGTTGCACTAGCGGGGACCTACGAGCAGTACTTC. This codes for CSVALAGTYEQYF.

Within the sample, this clonotype is hyperexpanded. The library was prepared for alpha chains; this beta chain is a stray read, so its frequency means little. The rearrangement joins TRBV12-3 or TRBV12-4 to TRBJ1-3, with D unclear. The CDR3 contains 15 residues. The ends were cut back, 2 bases at V and 2 bases at J, with 10 bases in the middle. The CDR3, as DNA: TGTGCCAGCAGTTTATATCCAAGGACTGGAAACACCATATATTTT. It codes for CASSLYPRTGNTIYF.

This clonotype was seen a handful of times. With the library built for alpha chains, this beta chain is off target and its frequency is not meaningful. This chain links TRBV28 with TRBJ2-3; 9 bases align to TRBD1. Germline values: CDR1 MDHEN, CDR2 SYDVKM. The CDR3 is 16 amino acids. V lost 3 bases, J lost 4 bases, and 8 bases stayed unmatched. CDR3 residues: CASSLATGGFADTQYF. CDR3 nucleotide sequence: TGTGCCAGCAGTTTGGCAACAGGGGGCTTCGCAGATACGCAGTATTTT.

About this clonotype: The library was built for alpha chains, so this beta chain is an off-target read and its size means little. The chain links TRBV29-1 to TRBJ2-7, with 9 bases that match TRBD1. The CDR3 consists of 13 residues. V trimming: 7 bases; J trimming: 0 bases; junction bases outside the gene matches: 4. Per the germline V gene, CDR1 is SQVTM and CDR2 is ANQGSEA. In DNA form, the CDR3 reads TGCAGCGCGGGACAGGGATTCTCCTACGAGCAGTACTTC. Its translation: CSAGQGFSYEQYF.

In the case of this clonotype: A library prepared for alpha chains yielded this beta chain as an off-target read; its size is of little meaning. The chain joins TRBV19 to TRBJ1-5; D is possibly TRBD1 (6 bases). Trimming pared 4 bases from V and 3 bases from J, leaving 22 bases between. Germline CDR1 is LNHDA and CDR2 is SQIVND (reference sequence). This CDR3 region has 18 residues. The CDR3 DNA follows: TGTGCCAGTAGTACCCCCTTAGCTACTACAGGGTACAATCAGCCCCAGCATTTT. Protein: CASSTPLATTGYNQPQHF.

Turning to this clonotype: For a library built for alpha chains, this beta chain is a stray read; little rests on its size. V is TRBV7-2 and J is TRBJ2-1; no reliable D call. Germline CDR1 SGHTA, CDR2 FQGNSA. V dropped 1 base and J dropped 6 bases, with 7 bases sitting between them. The CDR3 covers 13 residues. For the CDR3, the DNA is TGTGCCAGCAGCTTAGGGCCCTCCAATGAGCAGTTCTTC. Amino acid sequence: CASSLGPSNEQFF. Complete variable domain (other parts from reference TRBV7-2 and TRBJ2-1): GAGVSQSPSNKVTEKGKDVELRCDPISGHTALYWYRQSLGQGLEFLIYFQGNSAPDKSGLPSDRFSAERTGGSVSTLTIQRTQQEDSAVYLCASSLGPSNEQFFGPGTRLTVL.

Comments on this clonotype: The library was prepared for alpha chains; this beta chain is a stray read, so its frequency means little. The chain employs TRBV14 and TRBJ2-7; no clear D gene. This CDR3 contains 12 residues. The germline V and J ends were trimmed by 3 bases and 4 bases, with 7 bases remaining between them. Germline V gene sequence: CDR1 SGHDN, CDR2 FVKESK. In DNA form, the CDR3 reads TGTGCCAGCAGCCATGCGCGGTACGAGCAGTACTTC. This codes for CASSHARYEQYF.

About this clonotype itself: This beta chain was picked up by a library intended for alpha chains and is off target, so its count carries little meaning. The CDR3 coding sequence is TGCGCCAGCAGCTTCGGACCCCGCTACGAGCAGTACTTC. Translation: CASSFGPRYEQYF. This chain links TRBV5-1 with TRBJ2-7; D is unresolved. Germline V gene data show CDR1 as SGHRS and CDR2 as YFSETQ. Trimming cost V 2 bases and J 3 bases, with 9 bases left between them. The CDR3 has 13 residues.

This clonotype was counted only a few times. Because this beta chain is a stray read in a library intended to capture alpha chains, its abundance should not be given much weight. The V and J genes are TRBV20-1 and TRBJ2-7; D is uncertain. This CDR3 contains 8 residues. Germline V gene sequence: CDR1 DFQATT, CDR2 SNEGSKA (reference sequence). The V end lost 7 bases, the J end lost 5 bases, and 3 bases lay between the germline ends. CDR3 nucleotides: TGCAGTGTCAACGAGCAGTACTTC. Translation gives CSVNEQYF.